The 13 T cell receptor beta chains presented below share a single source sample, sequenced in a study of blood T cell repertoires in COVID-19 (dated by TCRdb to 2019 to 2021). The library was built by means of the immunoSEQ multiplex PCR assay. Imported from immuneACCESS, the table was reduced by TCRdb to in-frame sequences with V and J called. These copies leave out some clones; in studies compared against another copy, an unresolved V gene accounts for under half, and the cause of the remainder is not known. Counted in this sample were roughly 200,000 clones; 84% of them appeared once. Of the sample, 4.5% to 5.5% is held by the ten largest clones. The sample comprised peripheral blood. The origin of the receptors is an older woman with active or convalescent COVID-19.

The chain links TRBV29-1 to TRBJ1-2; 7 positions match TRBD1. The CDR3 is made up of 13 amino acids. V trimming: 6 bases; J trimming: 11 bases; junction bases outside the gene matches: 15. CDR1 is SQVTM and CDR2 is ANQGSEA in the germline V gene. The CDR3 sequence is CSVNRGGPDPYTF. CDR3 DNA sequence: TGCAGCGTGAACAGGGGAGGTCCCGACCCTTACACCTTC. The variable domain in full, with the rest retrieved from reference TRBV29-1 and TRBJ1-2, is SAVISQKPSRDICQRGTSLTIQCQVDSQVTMMFWYRQQPGQSLTLIATANQGSEATYESGFVIDKFPISRPNLTFSTLTVSNMSPEDSSIYLCSVNRGGPDPYTFGSGTRLTVV.

V is TRBV2 and J is TRBJ2-5; 9 bases fit TRBD1. Losses at the gene ends were 5 bases for V and 6 bases for J; bases not matched to a gene: 13. Germline CDR1 reads SNHLY; CDR2 reads FYNNEI. The CDR3 has 16 amino acids. In nucleotides, the CDR3 is TGTGCCAGCAGTCCCACAGGGGGCCAGGGGTGGAAGACCCAGTACTTC. Protein: CASSPTGGQGWKTQYF.

This chain uses TRBV11-2 with TRBJ2-7; D remains ambiguous. The V end lost 1 base, the J end lost 3 bases, and 13 bases lay between the germline ends. Germline V lookup: CDR1 SGHAT, CDR2 FQNNGV. The CDR3 contains 15 residues. The CDR3 DNA sequence: TGTGCCAGCAGCTTAGGCCTAGTCCCTATCTACGAGCAGTACTTC. Its protein product is CASSLGLVPIYEQYF.

The chain links TRBV5-1 to TRBJ2-3; 7 positions match TRBD1. CDR1 and CDR2 from the germline V gene are SGHRS and YFSETQ. This CDR3 contains 16 residues. J gave up 1 base and V 3 bases, and 8 bases lay outside the gene matches. The CDR3 loop reads CASSSVTQGGTDTQYF. DNA for the CDR3: TGCGCCAGCAGCTCGGTGACTCAGGGGGGCACAGATACGCAGTATTTT.

The chain recombines TRBV3-1 (or the pseudogene TRBV3-2) with TRBJ1-3; 7 bases align to TRBD1. The V segment lost 4 bases and the J segment 3 bases; nucleotides outside the gene matches: 9. CDR1 and CDR2 from the germline V gene are LGHDT and YNNKEL (reference sequence). The CDR3 spans 16 residues. CDR3 loop: CASSLGQNSLGNTIYF. CDR3 DNA sequence: TGTGCCAGCAGCCTGGGACAGAACTCCCTTGGAAACACCATATATTTT.

The gene calls are TRBV7-3 and TRBJ2-7, with a weak D call TRBD1 (7 bases). The germline V and J ends were trimmed by 1 base and 2 bases, with 12 bases remaining between them. Germline V gene data show CDR1 as SGHTA and CDR2 as FQGTGA. The CDR3 runs 15 residues. The CDR3 DNA follows: TGTGCCAGCAGCTTAAAGGGGGCGGGACCCTACGAGCAGTACTTC. It specifies CASSLKGAGPYEQYF.

This clone appeared a single time. The chain recombines TRBV18 with TRBJ2-1; D unresolved. Germline CDR1 is KGHSH and CDR2 is LQKENI. The CDR3 contains 14 residues. Trimming removed 7 bases at V and 4 bases at J, with 14 bases between. In DNA form, the CDR3 reads TGTGCCAGCTTCAAAGAACTAAGTTACAATGAGCAGTTCTTC. Translated: CASFKELSYNEQFF.

The chain joins TRBV5-1 to TRBJ1-2; the D gene is possibly TRBD1 (5 bases). CDR1 and CDR2 (germline): SGHRS, YFSETQ. The CDR3 has 16 amino acids. Trimming removed 4 bases at V and 6 bases at J, with 22 bases between. The CDR3 DNA is TGCGCCAGCAGCCCCCTGGCGGGGGGAGGGTTGGATGGCTACACCTTC. Protein product: CASSPLAGGGLDGYTF.

The rearrangement uses TRBV6-5 and TRBJ1-5, with D perhaps matching TRBD1 (5 bases). The germline V gene has CDR1 MNHEY and CDR2 SVGAGI. This CDR3 has 13 amino acids. Trimming removed 6 bases at V and 9 bases at J, with 15 bases between. DNA for the CDR3: TGTGCCAGCAGCCTGAGGAACAGGCCGCCCCAGCATTTT. It yields the protein CASSLRNRPPQHF.

The chain joins TRBV7-9 to TRBJ2-2; 9 positions match TRBD2. The CDR3 is made up of 15 amino acids. Germline loops: CDR1 SEHNR, CDR2 FQNEAQ (reference sequence). J lost 8 bases, V lost 4 bases, and 8 bases had no gene match. CDR3 DNA: TGTGCCAGCAGCTCGACGGGACTAGCATTAGGGGAGCTGTTTTTT. Translating gives CASSSTGLALGELFF. Drawing the rest from reference TRBV7-9 and TRBJ2-2, the complete variable domain is DTGVSQNPRHKITKRGQNVTFRCDPISEHNRLYWYRQTLGQGPEFLTYFQNEAQLEKSRLLSDRFSAERPKGSFSTLEIQRTEQGDSAMYLCASSSTGLALGELFFGEGSRLTVL.

In this sample, this clone turned up once. The chain recombines TRBV28 with TRBJ2-1, with D possibly being TRBD2 (5 bases). The V gene lost 6 bases and the J gene lost 8 bases, with 23 bases spanning the gap. Per the germline V gene, CDR1 is MDHEN and CDR2 is SYDVKM. CDR3 size: 16 residues. The CDR3 DNA reads as TGTGCCAGCAGGGGGTCGACTATGGGTGATTCGGATGAGCAGTTCTTC. Protein product: CASRGSTMGDSDEQFF.

The genes are TRBV28 and TRBJ1-1; 7 positions agree with TRBD1. The length of the CDR3 is 14 residues. The germline V gene has CDR1 MDHEN and CDR2 SYDVKM. J was trimmed by 1 base and V by 6 bases; bases with no gene match: 5. In DNA form, the CDR3 reads TGTGCCAGCAGCCGGGACAGCTCGAACACTGAAGCTTTCTTT. Its protein is CASSRDSSNTEAFF.

V gene TRBV29-1 combines with J gene TRBJ1-1; weak D call: TRBD1 (5 bases). The CDR3 consists of 13 residues. Germline CDR1 is SQVTM and CDR2 is ANQGSEA. V lost 4 bases, J lost 4 bases, and 13 bases lay in between. The CDR3 DNA is TGCAGCGTTGGGGGCAGGCAGGGCACTGAAGCTTTCTTT. This gives the protein CSVGGRQGTEAFF. Full variable domain (outside the CDR3, taken from reference TRBV29-1 and TRBJ1-1): SAVISQKPSRDICQRGTSLTIQCQVDSQVTMMFWYRQQPGQSLTLIATANQGSEATYESGFVIDKFPISRPNLTFSTLTVSNMSPEDSSIYLCSVGGRQGTEAFFGQGTRLTVV.